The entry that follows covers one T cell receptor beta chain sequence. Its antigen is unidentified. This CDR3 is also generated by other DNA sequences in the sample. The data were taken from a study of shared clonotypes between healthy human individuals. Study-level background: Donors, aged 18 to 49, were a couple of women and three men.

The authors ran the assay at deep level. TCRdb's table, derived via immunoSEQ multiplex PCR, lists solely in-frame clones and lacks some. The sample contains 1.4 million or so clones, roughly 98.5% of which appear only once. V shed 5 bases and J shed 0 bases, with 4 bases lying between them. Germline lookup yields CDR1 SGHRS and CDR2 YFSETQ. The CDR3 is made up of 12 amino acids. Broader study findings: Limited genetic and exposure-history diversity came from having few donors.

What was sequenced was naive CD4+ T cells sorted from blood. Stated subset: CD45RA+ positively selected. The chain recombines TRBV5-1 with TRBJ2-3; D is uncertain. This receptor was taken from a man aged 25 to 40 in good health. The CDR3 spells CASSFSTDTQYF. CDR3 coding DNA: TGCGCCAGCAGTTTTAGCACAGATACGCAGTATTTT.